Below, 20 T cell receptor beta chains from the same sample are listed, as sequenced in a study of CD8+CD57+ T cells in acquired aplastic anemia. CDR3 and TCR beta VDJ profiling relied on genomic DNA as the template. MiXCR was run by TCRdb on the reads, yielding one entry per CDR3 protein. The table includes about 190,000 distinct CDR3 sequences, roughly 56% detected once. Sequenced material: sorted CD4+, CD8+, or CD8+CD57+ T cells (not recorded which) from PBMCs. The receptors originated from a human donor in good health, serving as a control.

DNA for the CDR3: TGCAGTGCTAGAGATCCGACGGGTGCTGACACGCAGTATTTT. As protein: CSARDPTGADTQYF. This chain joins TRBV20-1 and TRBJ2-3, with no clear D. CDR3 length: 14 amino acids. Trimming stripped 0 bases from V and 9 bases from J, with 16 bases between. Per the germline V gene, CDR1 is DFQATT and CDR2 is SNEGSKA (reference sequence).

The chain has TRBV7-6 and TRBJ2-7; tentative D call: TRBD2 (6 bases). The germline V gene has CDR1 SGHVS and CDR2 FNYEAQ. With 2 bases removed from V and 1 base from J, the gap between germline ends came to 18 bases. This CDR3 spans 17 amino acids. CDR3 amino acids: CASSLLAGRSISYEQYF. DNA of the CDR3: TGTGCCAGCAGCTTACTCGCGGGACGGTCTATATCCTACGAGCAGTACTTC.

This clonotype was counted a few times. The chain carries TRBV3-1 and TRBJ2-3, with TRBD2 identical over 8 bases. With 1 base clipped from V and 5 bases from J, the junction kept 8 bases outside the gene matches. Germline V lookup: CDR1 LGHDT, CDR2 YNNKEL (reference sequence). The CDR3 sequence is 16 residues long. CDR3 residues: CASSQAWTSLGDTQYF. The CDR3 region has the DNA TGTGCCAGCAGCCAAGCCTGGACTAGCTTGGGAGATACGCAGTATTTT.

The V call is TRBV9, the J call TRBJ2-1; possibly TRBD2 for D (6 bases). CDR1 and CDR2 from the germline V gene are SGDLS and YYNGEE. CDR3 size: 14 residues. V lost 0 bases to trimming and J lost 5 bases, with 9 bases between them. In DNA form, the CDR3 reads TGTGCCAGCAGCGTAGGGACTACCCACAATGAGCAGTTCTTC. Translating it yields CASSVGTTHNEQFF.

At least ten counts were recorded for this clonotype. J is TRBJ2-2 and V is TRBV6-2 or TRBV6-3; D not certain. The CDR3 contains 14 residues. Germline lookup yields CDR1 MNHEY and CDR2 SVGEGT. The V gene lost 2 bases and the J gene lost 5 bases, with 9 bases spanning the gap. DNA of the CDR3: TGTGCCAGCAGTTACCTCAGATCGACCGGGGAGCTGTTTTTT. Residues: CASSYLRSTGELFF.

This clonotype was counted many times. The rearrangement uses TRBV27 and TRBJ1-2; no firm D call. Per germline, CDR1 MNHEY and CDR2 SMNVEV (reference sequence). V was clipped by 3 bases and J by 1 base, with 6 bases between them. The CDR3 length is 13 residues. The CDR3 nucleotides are TGTGCCAGCAGTTTTTCGGTTAACTATGGCTACACCTTC. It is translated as CASSFSVNYGYTF.

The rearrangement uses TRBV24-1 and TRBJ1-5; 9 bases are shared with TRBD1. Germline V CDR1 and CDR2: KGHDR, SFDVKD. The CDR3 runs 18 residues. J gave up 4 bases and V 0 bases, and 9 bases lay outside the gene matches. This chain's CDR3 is CATSDLEDRGQENQPQHF. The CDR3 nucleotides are TGTGCCACCAGTGATTTGGAGGACAGGGGACAGGAGAATCAGCCCCAGCATTTT.

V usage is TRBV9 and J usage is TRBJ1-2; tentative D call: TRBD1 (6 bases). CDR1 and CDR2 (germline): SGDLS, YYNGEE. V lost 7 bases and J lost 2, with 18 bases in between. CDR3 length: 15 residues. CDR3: CASSPPRGRNYGYTF. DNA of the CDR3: TGTGCCAGCTCACCACCCAGGGGAAGGAACTATGGCTACACCTTC.

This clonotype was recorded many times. CDR3 in DNA: TGTGCCAGCAGCGTAGGGCTAGACGGGTTTGCGGAGACCCAGTACTTC. Its translation: CASSVGLDGFAETQYF. The J gene is TRBJ2-5, the V gene TRBV9; D remains ambiguous. Germline V gives CDR1 SGDLS, CDR2 YYNGEE. The CDR3 is made up of 16 amino acids. The V and J ends lost 0 bases and 5 bases respectively, with 17 bases between them.

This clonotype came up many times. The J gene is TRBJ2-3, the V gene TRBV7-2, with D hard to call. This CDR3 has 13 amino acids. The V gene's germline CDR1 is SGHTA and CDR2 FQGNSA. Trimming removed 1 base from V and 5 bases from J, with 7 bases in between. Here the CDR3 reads CASSLGGRDTQYF. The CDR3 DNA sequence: TGTGCCAGCAGCTTAGGGGGTAGAGATACGCAGTATTTT.

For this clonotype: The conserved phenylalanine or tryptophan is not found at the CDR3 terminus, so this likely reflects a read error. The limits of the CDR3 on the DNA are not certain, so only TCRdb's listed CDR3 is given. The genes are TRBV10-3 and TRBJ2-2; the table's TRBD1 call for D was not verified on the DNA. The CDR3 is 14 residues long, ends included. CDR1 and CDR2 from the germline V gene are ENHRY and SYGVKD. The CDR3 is CAITGHPSTGELSL.

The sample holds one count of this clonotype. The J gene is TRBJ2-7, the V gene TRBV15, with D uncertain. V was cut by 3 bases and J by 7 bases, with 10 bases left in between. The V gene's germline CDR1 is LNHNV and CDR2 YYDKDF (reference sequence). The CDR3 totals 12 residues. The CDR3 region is CATSRPREEQYF. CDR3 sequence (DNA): TGTGCCACCAGCAGGCCAAGGGAAGAGCAGTACTTC.

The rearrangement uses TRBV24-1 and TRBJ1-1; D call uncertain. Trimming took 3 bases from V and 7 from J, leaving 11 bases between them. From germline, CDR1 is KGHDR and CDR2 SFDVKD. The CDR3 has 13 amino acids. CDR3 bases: TGTGCCACCAGTGATGGCTGGGAGGGTGAAGCTTTCTTT. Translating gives CATSDGWEGEAFF.

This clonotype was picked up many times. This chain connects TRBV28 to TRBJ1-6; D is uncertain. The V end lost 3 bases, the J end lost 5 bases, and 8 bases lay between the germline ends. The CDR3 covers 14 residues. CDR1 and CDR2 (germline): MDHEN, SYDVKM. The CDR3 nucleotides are TGTGCCAGCAGTTTCGGGGTAAATAATTCACCCCTCCACTTT. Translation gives CASSFGVNNSPLHF.

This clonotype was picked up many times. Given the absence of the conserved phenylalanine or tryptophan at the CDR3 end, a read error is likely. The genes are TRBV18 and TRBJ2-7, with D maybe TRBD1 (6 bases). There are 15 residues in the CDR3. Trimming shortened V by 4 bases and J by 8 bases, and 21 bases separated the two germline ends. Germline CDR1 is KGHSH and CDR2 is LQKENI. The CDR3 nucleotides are TGTGCCAGCTCACTTAAAACGGACAGAGCAACGAAGCAGTACCTC. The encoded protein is CASSLKTDRATKQYL.

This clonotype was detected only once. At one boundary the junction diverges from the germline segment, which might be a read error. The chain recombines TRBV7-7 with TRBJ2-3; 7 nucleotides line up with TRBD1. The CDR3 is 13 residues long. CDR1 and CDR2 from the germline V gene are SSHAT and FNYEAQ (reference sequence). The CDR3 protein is CASSAVQGQTQYF. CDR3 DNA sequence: TGTGCTAGCAGCGCAGTACAGGGACAGACGCAGTATTTT.

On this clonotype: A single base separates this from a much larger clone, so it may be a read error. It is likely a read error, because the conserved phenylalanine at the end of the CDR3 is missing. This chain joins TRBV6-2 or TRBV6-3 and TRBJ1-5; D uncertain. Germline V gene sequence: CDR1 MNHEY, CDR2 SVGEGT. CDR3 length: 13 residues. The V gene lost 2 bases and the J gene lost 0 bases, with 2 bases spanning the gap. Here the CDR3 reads CASSYNSNQPQHY. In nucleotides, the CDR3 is TGTGCCAGCAGTTACAATAGCAATCAGCCCCAGCATTAT.

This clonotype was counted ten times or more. The CDR3 nucleotides read TGCGCCAGCAGCTCACAGGGGGCTGGTAATTCACCCCTCCACTTT. It encodes CASSSQGAGNSPLHF. This chain joins TRBV5-1 and TRBJ1-6; 9 nucleotides agree with TRBD1. Germline values: CDR1 SGHRS, CDR2 YFSETQ. V dropped 3 bases and J dropped 6; count of bases not matched to a gene: 4. The CDR3 covers 15 residues.

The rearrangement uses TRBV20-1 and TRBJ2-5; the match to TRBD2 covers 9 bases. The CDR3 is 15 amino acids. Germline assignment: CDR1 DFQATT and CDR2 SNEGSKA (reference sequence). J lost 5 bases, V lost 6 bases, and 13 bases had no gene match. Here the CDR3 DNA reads TGCAGTGCCCGGACGAGCGGGGGGACCGGGGAGACCCAGTACTTC. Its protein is CSARTSGGTGETQYF.

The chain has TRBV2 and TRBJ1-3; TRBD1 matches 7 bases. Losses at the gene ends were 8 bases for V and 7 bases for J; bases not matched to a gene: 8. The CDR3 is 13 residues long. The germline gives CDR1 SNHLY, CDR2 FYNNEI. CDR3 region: CASVEQGDNTIYF. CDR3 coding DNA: TGTGCCAGCGTTGAGCAGGGGGACAACACCATATATTTT.